This TCR beta chain was identified in a study of regulatory T cells in long-lasting Graves disease. Study-level information: Patients met the persistent Graves' disease definition after over 5 years of antithyroid drugs with positive TSH receptor antibodies. Study-wide results and limits: Among persistent patients, a larger number of public clonotypes were shared (approximately 3,000) than among newly diagnosed patients (just over 950). Preferential use of TRBV28, TRBJ1-2 and TRBJ2-5 was seen in persistent disease.

The authors built TCR beta libraries using iRepertoire HTBI primers and Arm-PCR of CDR3 regions. TCRdb itself ran the multiplex PCR reads through MiXCR, one entry per CDR3 protein. Among about 470,000 distinct CDR3 sequences listed, around 20% were seen once. The J segment lost 6 bases and the V segment lost 2 bases, leaving 6 bases of the junction unmatched. Germline loops: CDR1 GTSNPN, CDR2 SVGIG (reference sequence). The CDR3 has 14 residues. Details on this clonotype: The antigen is not known.

Time point defined: persistent/refractory GD, antithyroid drugs over 5 years with positive TRAb. Preparation of the TCR library used RNA extracted from PBMCs. It was by American Thyroid Association guidelines that Graves' disease was diagnosed. The source material was peripheral blood mononuclear cells (PBMCs), sampled when the disease was refractory, from a patient treated with antithyroid drugs. This TCR derives from a female donor with Graves disease. The chain couples TRBV30 to TRBJ1-5; 8 positions match TRBD1. The CDR3 loop is CAWSPGQGPQPQHF. The CDR3 DNA is TGTGCCTGGAGTCCCGGACAGGGTCCTCAGCCCCAGCATTTT. Drawing the rest from reference TRBV30 and TRBJ1-5, the complete variable domain is SQTIHQWPATLVQPVGSPLSLECTVEGTSNPNLYWYRQAAGRGLQLLFYSVGIGQISSEVPQNLSASRPQDRQFILSSKKLLLSDSGFYLCAWSPGQGPQPQHFGDGTRLSIL.